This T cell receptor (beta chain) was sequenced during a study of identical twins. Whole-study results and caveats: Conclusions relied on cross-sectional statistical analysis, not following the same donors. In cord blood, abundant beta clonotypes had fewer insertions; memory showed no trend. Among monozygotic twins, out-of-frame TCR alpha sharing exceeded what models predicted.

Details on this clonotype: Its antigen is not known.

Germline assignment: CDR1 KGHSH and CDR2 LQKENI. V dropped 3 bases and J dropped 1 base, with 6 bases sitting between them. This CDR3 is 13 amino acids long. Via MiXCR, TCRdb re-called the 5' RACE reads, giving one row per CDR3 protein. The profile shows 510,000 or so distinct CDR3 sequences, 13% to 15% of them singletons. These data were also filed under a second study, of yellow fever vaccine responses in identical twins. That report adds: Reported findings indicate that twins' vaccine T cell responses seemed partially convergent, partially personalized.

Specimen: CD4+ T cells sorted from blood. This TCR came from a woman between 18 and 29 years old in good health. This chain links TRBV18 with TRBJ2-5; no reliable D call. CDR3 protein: CASSPSSQETQYF. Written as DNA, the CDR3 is TGTGCCAGCTCACCTTCCAGCCAAGAGACCCAGTACTTC. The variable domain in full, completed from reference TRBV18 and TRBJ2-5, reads NAGVMQNPRHLVRRRGQEARLRCSPMKGHSHVYWYRQLPEEGLKFMVYLQKENIIDESGMPKERFSAEFPKEGPSILRIQQVVRGDSAAYFCASSPSSQETQYFGPGTRLLVL.